This T cell receptor beta chain was recorded in a study of blood T cell repertoires in COVID-19. Study summary: The United States, Italy and Spain provided the acute and convalescent COVID-19 samples. Sample material is recorded as cDNA or gDNA derived from T cells, B-cell-depleted T cells, or PBMCs.

As handled by the study authors: Reference gene primer amplification gave estimated nucleated cell counts. Method: immunoSEQ multiplex PCR; TCRdb's copy keeps in-frame clones and lacks some. That table furnishes V, J and clone size, whereas the DNA furnished D and trimming. The sample consists of over 45,000 clones, 90% to 95% of them appearing once. The CDR3 covers 15 residues. The V and J ends lost 4 bases and 1 base respectively, with 16 bases between them. Germline V lookup: CDR1 SQVTM, CDR2 ANQGSEA. The chain carries TRBV29-1 and TRBJ1-2; no reliable D call. Sequencing was performed on peripheral blood. This TCR was recovered from a human donor in a cohort sampled during active COVID-19. Here the CDR3 DNA reads TGCAGCGTTGCCTCATTGGACGGGAATAACTATGGCTACACCTTC. It specifies CSVASLDGNNYGYTF.